This TCR beta chain originates from a study of blood T cell repertoires in COVID-19. Study-wide background: Sites across the United States, Italy and Spain contributed samples from acute and convalescent COVID-19. Nucleic acid was either cDNA or gDNA, and it came from T cells, B-cell-depleted T cells, or PBMCs.

Authors' methods: Amplification of reference gene primers provided the estimated nucleated cell counts. Profiled with immunoSEQ multiplex PCR; TCRdb holds only in-frame clones, not every one. The DNA was the basis for D and trimming; V, J and clone size are from that table. The data contain 160,000 or so clones, around 80% of them singletons. V lost 5 bases and J lost 2; bases outside the gene matches: 6. This CDR3 region has 14 residues. Germline values: CDR1 SGHTA, CDR2 FQGNSA. This clone has just one count. V and J are TRBV7-2 and TRBJ2-7; TRBD1 matches 7 bases. Source material: peripheral blood. The TCR sequence derives from a man between 60 and 75 years old with acute or convalescent COVID-19. The CDR3 DNA follows: TGTGCCAGCAGCGACCACAGGGGCCCCTACGAGCAGTACTTC. It yields the protein CASSDHRGPYEQYF. The variable domain in full, with the rest retrieved from reference TRBV7-2 and TRBJ2-7, is GAGVSQSPSNKVTEKGKDVELRCDPISGHTALYWYRQSLGQGLEFLIYFQGNSAPDKSGLPSDRFSAERTGGSVSTLTIQRTQQEDSAVYLCASSDHRGPYEQYFGPGTRLTVT.